These 27 T cell receptor beta chains were all obtained from the same sample, sequenced in a study of blood T cell repertoires in COVID-19 (TCRdb year 2020). Library method: the immunoSEQ multiplex PCR assay. Not all clones reach the TCRdb copy of this immuneACCESS table, which keeps in-frame sequences only. Checked studies attribute under half of the gap to unresolved V genes and leave the rest unexplained. For this sample there are approximately 290,000 clones; around 90% appear just once. The top ten clonotypes cover approximately 2% of the sample. Sequenced input: peripheral blood. The receptors shown here come from a man younger than 35 with active or convalescent COVID-19.

The V gene is TRBV7-6, the J gene TRBJ1-1; D remains ambiguous. Trimming left V 1 base short and J 0 bases short, with 6 bases between. The CDR3 extends over 14 amino acids. Germline V gene data show CDR1 as SGHVS and CDR2 as FNYEAQ. Here the CDR3 reads CASSLGEVNTEAFF. Here the CDR3 DNA reads TGTGCCAGCAGCTTAGGTGAGGTGAACACTGAAGCTTTCTTT.

The chain is built from TRBV7-3 and TRBJ2-1; TRBD2 aligns across 8 bases. Germline lookup yields CDR1 SGHTA and CDR2 FQGTGA. CDR3 length: 16 amino acids. The J segment lost 7 bases and the V segment lost 5 bases, leaving 13 bases of the junction unmatched. CDR3 coding DNA: TGTGCCAGCAGCCCCCAACCGGGACTAGTGAATAATGAGCAGTTCTTC. Encoded protein: CASSPQPGLVNNEQFF.

The gene calls are TRBV5-1 and TRBJ1-2, with D perhaps TRBD1 (5 bases). This CDR3 comprises 18 residues. Germline V gene data show CDR1 as SGHRS and CDR2 as YFSETQ. V was cut by 4 bases and J by 10 bases, with 32 bases left in between. CDR3 DNA sequence: TGCGCCAGCAGCCTACTATCCGGGACTGTCGCTCGTCTTGGACCCTACACCTTC. This codes for CASSLLSGTVARLGPYTF.

As regards this clone: Within the sample, other DNA sequences also encode this same CDR3. The rearrangement uses TRBV10-3 and TRBJ2-7, with D possibly TRBD2 on 6 matching bases. The germline CDR1 and CDR2 sequences are ENHRY and SYGVKD. V lost 6 bases, J lost 2 bases, and 8 bases lay in between. The CDR3 consists of 12 residues. Written as DNA, the CDR3 is TGTGCCATCAGCACGGGGGCCTACGAGCAGTACTTC. Protein product: CAISTGAYEQYF.

This chain joins TRBV2 and TRBJ2-1; possibly TRBD2 for D (6 bases). The CDR3 totals 14 residues. Germline V gives CDR1 SNHLY, CDR2 FYNNEI. V lost 7 bases and J 5 bases, leaving 15 bases between the germline ends. CDR3 sequence: CASMNGGTNNEQFF. CDR3 bases: TGTGCCAGCATGAATGGCGGGACCAACAATGAGCAGTTCTTC. Based on the CDR3 plus reference TRBV2 and TRBJ2-1, the full variable domain is EPEVTQTPSHQVTQMGQEVILRCVPISNHLYFYWYRQILGQKVEFLVSFYNNEISEKSEIFDDQFSVERPDGSNFTLKIRSTKLEDSAMYFCASMNGGTNNEQFFGPGTRLTVL.

This clone has a single count. This chain connects TRBV11-2 to TRBJ2-4, with D possibly TRBD2 on 5 matching bases. Germline CDR1 is SGHAT and CDR2 is FQNNGV. The CDR3 totals 11 residues. Trimming cost V 10 bases and J 8 bases, with 12 bases left between them. The DNA for the CDR3 is TGTGCCACGCGGTCCGGGGACATTCAGTACTTC. It translates to CATRSGDIQYF.

As regards this clone: Other DNA variants within this sample encode the same CDR3. The chain has TRBV9 and TRBJ1-2, with D unclear. Germline CDR1 SGDLS, CDR2 YYNGEE. This CDR3 has 15 amino acids. V lost 0 bases to trimming and J lost 0 bases, with 9 bases between them. This CDR3 reads CASSVGADSNYGYTF. The CDR3 DNA reads as TGTGCCAGCAGCGTAGGAGCGGACTCTAACTATGGCTACACCTTC. Drawing the rest from reference TRBV9 and TRBJ1-2, the complete variable domain is DSGVTQTPKHLITATGQRVTLRCSPRSGDLSVYWYQQSLDQGLQFLIQYYNGEERAKGNILERFSAQQFPDLHSELNLSSLELGDSALYFCASSVGADSNYGYTFGSGTRLTVV.

This clone was recorded a few times. This chain connects TRBV20-1 to TRBJ2-3; tentative D call: TRBD1 (5 bases). Between the trimmed V and J ends, which lost 3 bases and 6 bases, there was a span of 13 bases. The CDR3 is made up of 13 amino acids. Germline V gene lookup returns CDR1 DFQATT and CDR2 SNEGSKA (reference sequence). CDR3 sequence (DNA): TGCAGTGCTAGTCCCAGGGCCTGGGATACGCAGTATTTT. It encodes CSASPRAWDTQYF.

V gene TRBV6-6 combines with J gene TRBJ2-4; 11 nucleotides line up with TRBD2. Per germline, CDR1 MNHNY and CDR2 SVGAGI (reference sequence). V was clipped by 7 bases and J by 7 bases; unmatched bases: 9. This CDR3 has 15 amino acids. CDR3 region: CASNPTSGMVNIQYF. The CDR3, as DNA: TGTGCCAGCAACCCGACTAGCGGGATGGTGAACATTCAGTACTTC.

J is TRBJ2-7 and V is TRBV6-2 or TRBV6-3, with D hard to call. The CDR3 has 13 residues. Trimming removed 2 bases from V and 7 bases from J, with 12 bases in between. The germline V gene has CDR1 MNHEY and CDR2 SVGEGT. The CDR3 reads CASSYGVNQEQYF. The CDR3 bases are TGTGCCAGCAGTTACGGAGTGAACCAGGAGCAGTACTTC.

This clone was recorded a few times. The chain carries TRBV5-6 and TRBJ1-5; the D is unclear. CDR3 length: 15 amino acids. The germline V gene has CDR1 SGHDT and CDR2 YYEEEE. Trimming left V 4 bases short and J 5 bases short, with 16 bases between. The chain's CDR3 is CASSPRDSPYQPQHF. The CDR3 DNA follows: TGTGCCAGCAGCCCCCGGGATTCCCCGTATCAGCCCCAGCATTTT.

The chain has TRBV18 and TRBJ2-3; D is undetermined. In germline, CDR1 is KGHSH, CDR2 LQKENI. Trimming left V 1 base short and J 0 bases short, with 8 bases between. This CDR3 region has 15 residues. CDR3: CASSPQESSTDTQYF. The CDR3 DNA is TGTGCCAGCTCACCACAGGAGAGCAGCACAGATACGCAGTATTTT.

Regarding this clone: This likely came from a read error, as a far larger clone is one base away. The V gene is TRBV2, the J gene TRBJ1-1; the D gene is possibly TRBD1 (6 bases). The CDR3 spans 13 residues. The ends were cut back, 4 bases at V and 1 base at J, with 7 bases in the middle. The germline CDR1 and CDR2 sequences are SNHLY and FYNNEI. The CDR3 sequence is CASSGRGNTEAFF. CDR3 bases: TGTGCCAGCAGTGGCAGGGGGAACACTGAAGCTTTCTTT.

The CDR3 bases are TGTGCCAGCAGCACCCGGCGACAGGGAAATAATTCACCCCTCCACTTT. This gives the protein CASSTRRQGNNSPLHF. V usage is TRBV21-1 and J usage is TRBJ1-6; the D call in the table, TRBD1, was not verified against the DNA. TRBV21-1 is a pseudogene. The CDR3 consists of 16 residues.

This rearrangement joins TRBV2 to TRBJ2-5, with unresolved D. The CDR3 has 11 amino acids. CDR1 and CDR2 from the germline V gene are SNHLY and FYNNEI. Trimming left V 11 bases short and J 10 bases short, with 17 bases between. The CDR3 coding sequence is TGTGCCTCCAGGTCCCCGTCTTACCAGTACTTC. This encodes CASRSPSYQYF.

V and J are TRBV15 and TRBJ2-5; 8 bases map to TRBD2. The junction had 8 bases not matched to a gene; V was cut back by 5 bases and J by 3 bases. Germline V gene lookup returns CDR1 LNHNV and CDR2 YYDKDF (reference sequence). There are 15 residues in the CDR3. The DNA of the CDR3 is TGTGCCACCAGCCAAACTAGCGGCACAAAAGAGACCCAGTACTTC. It is translated as CATSQTSGTKETQYF.

The V and J genes are TRBV6-2 or TRBV6-3 and TRBJ2-3, with 10 bases matching TRBD2. V trimming: 5 bases; J trimming: 2 bases; junction bases outside the gene matches: 10. The length of the CDR3 is 17 residues. Per the germline V gene, CDR1 is MNHEY and CDR2 is SVGEGT. In nucleotides, the CDR3 is TGTGCCAGCAGTCCATTTCGGACTAGCGGCAACACAGATACGCAGTATTTT. Translated, it gives CASSPFRTSGNTDTQYF.

CDR3 loop: CASSESEGGVETQYF. For the CDR3, the DNA is TGTGCCAGCAGTGAATCGGAAGGGGGCGTGGAGACCCAGTACTTC. The chain joins TRBV6-1 to TRBJ2-5; 7 bases line up with TRBD1. The CDR3 runs to 15 residues. The V segment lost 2 bases and the J segment 5 bases; nucleotides outside the gene matches: 8. Germline CDR1 is MNHNS and CDR2 is SASEGT.

This clone was recorded a few times. J is TRBJ2-7 and V is TRBV10-3; D is ambiguous. V lost 2 bases, J lost 2 bases, and 7 bases lay in between. Germline V gives CDR1 ENHRY, CDR2 SYGVKD. This CDR3 is 13 amino acids long. CDR3 nucleotide sequence: TGTGCCATCAGTGAGCTGGCAACCTACGAGCAGTACTTC. Translating gives CAISELATYEQYF.

This clone appeared a few times. The V gene is TRBV9, the J gene TRBJ1-3; D gene uncertain. V lost 0 bases and J 4 bases, leaving 14 bases between the germline ends. This CDR3 has 16 amino acids. Germline loops: CDR1 SGDLS, CDR2 YYNGEE. The CDR3 nucleotides read TGTGCCAGCAGCGTAGGTGCCCGCTCCGGGGGAAACACCATATATTTT. Its protein product is CASSVGARSGGNTIYF. Variable domain in full (rest from reference TRBV9 and TRBJ1-3): DSGVTQTPKHLITATGQRVTLRCSPRSGDLSVYWYQQSLDQGLQFLIQYYNGEERAKGNILERFSAQQFPDLHSELNLSSLELGDSALYFCASSVGARSGGNTIYFGEGSWLTVV.

The chain employs TRBV27 and TRBJ2-2; D possibly corresponds to TRBD2 (6 bases). The CDR3 has 16 amino acids. V was cut by 0 bases and J by 6 bases, with 14 bases left in between. Germline CDR1 is MNHEY and CDR2 is SMNVEV (reference sequence). DNA of the CDR3: TGTGCCAGCAGTTTATCGATCGGCGGGGCGGCCGGGGAGCTGTTTTTT. This encodes CASSLSIGGAAGELFF.

This clone was counted only a few times. V and J are TRBV28 and TRBJ1-3; D is undetermined. CDR1 is MDHEN and CDR2 is SYDVKM in the germline V gene. The CDR3 runs to 12 residues. V lost 7 bases to trimming and J lost 3 bases, with 7 bases between them. As DNA, the CDR3 is TGTGCCAGCACGGCGGATGGAAACACCATATATTTT. Translating it yields CASTADGNTIYF.

V and J are TRBV11-2 and TRBJ1-1, with D unclear. The CDR3 length is 16 residues. Looked up from germline, CDR1 is SGHAT and CDR2 is FQNNGV. Trimming removed 6 bases at V and 4 bases at J, with 21 bases between. The chain's CDR3 is CASSYRGNPVGTEAFF. CDR3 bases: TGTGCCAGCAGTTACCGTGGTAACCCGGTTGGCACTGAAGCTTTCTTT.

CDR3 sequence: CASRGDSYGYTF. The CDR3 DNA sequence: TGCGCCAGCAGAGGGGACAGCTATGGCTACACCTTC. The genes are TRBV10-2 and TRBJ1-2, with 7 bases aligning to TRBD1. CDR1 and CDR2 from the germline V gene are WSHSY and SAAADI. The CDR3 runs to 12 residues. The V and J ends lost 6 bases and 4 bases, in that order; junction bases with no gene match: 2.

This clone was recorded once. The J gene is TRBJ1-4, the V gene TRBV6-5; 10 positions match TRBD1. The CDR3 has 15 amino acids. Germline trimming cut 4 bases from V and 6 bases from J; bases unmatched to any gene: 5. The germline V gene encodes CDR1 MNHEY and CDR2 SVGAGI. This CDR3 reads CASSSTGGWDEKLFF. In DNA, the CDR3 is TGTGCCAGCAGTTCGACAGGGGGCTGGGATGAAAAACTGTTTTTT.

The DNA for the CDR3 is TGTGCCAGCACCCTAGCGGGAGGAGGTGAGCAGTACTTC. As protein: CASTLAGGGEQYF. The chain employs TRBV7-9 and TRBJ2-7, with 11 bases that match TRBD2. Germline loops: CDR1 SEHNR, CDR2 FQNEAQ (reference sequence). V lost 7 bases to trimming and J lost 7 bases; unmatched junction nucleotides: 6. The CDR3 consists of 13 residues.

The chain links TRBV7-9 to TRBJ1-1; 8 nucleotides agree with TRBD1. This CDR3 has 16 amino acids. Germline CDR1 is SEHNR and CDR2 is FQNEAQ (reference sequence). V was pared by 5 bases and J by 4 bases, with 12 bases of the junction left unmatched. The CDR3 DNA is TGTGCCAGCAGCAAAAGGACAGGGCGAATCTTCACTGAAGCTTTCTTT. Residues: CASSKRTGRIFTEAFF.